This TCR beta chain is from a study of T cell responses to AZD1222 COVID-19 vaccine. Per germline, CDR1 LGHNA and CDR2 YNFKEQ. The length of the CDR3 is 17 residues. J lost 3 bases, V lost 2 bases, and 10 bases had no gene match. This clone showed up just a few times. No antigen is known for it. Libraries were prepared by immunoSEQ multiplex PCR; TCRdb keeps only in-frame clonotypes and omits some of them. The repertoire has 120,000 or so clones, 85% to 90% of them found once; the top ten carry approximately 3.1%. Notes on the study in general: Vaccine-associated CD4 TCRs spanned spike, dominant at 160-218 and 743-854. Close to half of spike-specific TCRs reportedly recognize unmutated variant regions.

The receptor's source is an adult in good health. This specimen consisted of peripheral blood, obtained on day 0 of AZD1222 vaccination. The genes are TRBV4-2 and TRBJ2-3; 8 nucleotides agree with TRBD2. CDR3 in amino acids: CASSQQLAGTITDTQYF. The CDR3 DNA follows: TGTGCCAGCAGCCAACAATTAGCGGGAACGATTACAGATACGCAGTATTTT.